This TCR beta chain derives from a study of CD8+ T cells in alopecia areata. Study at large: Treated patients were dosed with oral tofacitinib, taking 5 to 10 mg twice daily. Tofacitinib administration persisted for 6 to 18 months, succeeded by 6 months off drug. Study-wide points: Alphabeta T cells residing in normal skin are also sequenced in scalp samples. Compared with normal scalp, lesional scalp had higher clonality and more expanded CD8+ clones.

A remark on this clone: Its antigen remains unknown.

Isolated RNA was reverse transcribed into cDNA used as the sequencing template. Sequencing used immunoSEQ multiplex PCR; TCRdb keeps in-frame clones, though not all of them. Of some 200,000 clones in the sample, 50% to 60% are singletons; the top ten hold 14% to 15%. V was clipped by 9 bases and J by 4 bases; unmatched bases: 5. The germline V gene encodes CDR1 MNHEY and CDR2 SMNVEV (reference sequence). The CDR3 has 13 residues. The material sequenced was CD4+ T cells sorted from blood, taken at week 0. The V call is TRBV27, the J call TRBJ2-2; TRBD1 agrees at 7 bases. The clonotype was recovered from a human donor with alopecia areata. The CDR3 DNA is TGTGCCAGTAGCAGGGGGTTCACCGGGGAGCTGTTTTTT. Protein product: CASSRGFTGELFF.